This entry is about one TCR beta chain. These data originate in a study of shared clonotypes between healthy human individuals. Looking at the study overall: Participating donors consisted of two women and a few men aged 18 to 49.

V was pared by 0 bases and J by 0 bases, with 7 bases between. The CDR3 loop spans 14 amino acids. CDR1 is SGHNT, CDR2 YYREEE, per germline (reference sequence). Unsorted material relied on tens of millions of PBMCs as the source of genomic DNA. Once extracted for a subset, genomic DNA was divided evenly among several immunoSEQ plates. The replicate PCRs on unsorted PBMC were given 300 ng DNA, which is around 31,000 T cell genomes. Measured with immunoSEQ multiplex PCR; TCRdb has only the in-frame clones, and not every one. The data show more than 400,000 clones, roughly 80% seen once. Sequenced sample: PBMCs. The sequence was obtained from a woman aged 40 to 55 in good health. Some clones in this sample may be carry-over from other donors' samples. The V call is TRBV5-4, the J call TRBJ2-7; D gene unclear. This chain's CDR3 is CASSLDYSSYEQYF. DNA for the CDR3: TGTGCCAGCAGCTTGGACTACAGCTCCTACGAGCAGTACTTC.